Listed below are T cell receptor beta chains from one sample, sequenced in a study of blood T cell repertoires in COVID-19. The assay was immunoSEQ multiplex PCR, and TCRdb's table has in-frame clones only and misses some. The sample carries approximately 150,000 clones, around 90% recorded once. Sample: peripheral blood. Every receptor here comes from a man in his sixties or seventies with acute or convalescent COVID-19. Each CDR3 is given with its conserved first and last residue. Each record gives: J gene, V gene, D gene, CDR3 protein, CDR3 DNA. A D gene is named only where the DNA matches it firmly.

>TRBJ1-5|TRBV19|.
CASSMEGGSNQPQHF
TGTGCCAGTAGCATGGAGGGGGGGAGCAATCAGCCCCAGCATTTT
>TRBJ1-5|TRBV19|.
CATGMAGSNQPQHF
TGTGCCACCGGGATGGCTGGGAGCAATCAGCCCCAGCATTTT
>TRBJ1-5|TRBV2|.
CASSVRQTGISNQPQHF
TGTGCCAGCAGCGTAAGACAAACAGGGATCTCCAATCAGCCCCAGCATTTT
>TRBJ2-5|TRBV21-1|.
CASSRRQGGRETQYF
TGTGCCAGCAGCAGAAGACAGGGGGGCCGAGAGACCCAGTACTTC
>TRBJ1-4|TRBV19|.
CASSIDPGQSEKLFF
TGTGCCAGTAGTATAGACCCCGGACAGTCGGAAAAACTGTTTTTT
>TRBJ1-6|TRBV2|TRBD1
CASRPGTVRNSPLHF
TGTGCCAGCAGGCCCGGGACAGTGCGGAATTCACCCCTCCACTTT
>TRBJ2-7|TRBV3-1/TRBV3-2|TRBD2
CASSLRLAGAYEQYF
TGTGCCAGCAGCCTAAGACTAGCGGGAGCCTACGAGCAGTACTTC
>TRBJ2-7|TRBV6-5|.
CASSPDRHSSYEQYF
TGTGCCAGCAGTCCCGACAGGCACTCGTCCTACGAGCAGTACTTC
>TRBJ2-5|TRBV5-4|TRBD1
CASSPPGQQETQYF
TGTGCCAGCAGCCCCCCGGGACAGCAAGAGACCCAGTACTTC
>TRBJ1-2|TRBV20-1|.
CSARTGAGYTF
TGCAGTGCTAGAACTGGGGCCGGCTACACCTTC